The clone carrying this T cell receptor beta chain was observed at least ten times. Its target is unknown. The sample belongs to a study of T cell repertoires in cytomegalovirus infection. Overall study context: Newly reported HLA-C-restricted and thoroughly characterized HLA-B-restricted CMV epitopes were employed. From public TCR beta signatures came an indication of both CMV infection and matching HLA type. General observations from the study: CMV carriers with the relevant HLA were identified by cumulative public TCR beta family frequency. Dominating the ex vivo response were HLA-C-restricted CMV-specific TCR beta clonotypes.

Deletions cut 1 base from V and 3 bases from J, with 7 bases between. CDR1 is MGHRA and CDR2 is YSYEKL in the germline V gene. This CDR3 is 14 amino acids long. TCRdb independently ran MiXCR on the reads; one entry per CDR3 protein. The data show over 250,000 distinct CDR3 sequences, 22% seen once. The receptor comes from a human donor in good health (CMV status not recorded). Some clones in this sample may be carry-over from other donors' samples. The sequenced sample was cultured PBMCs, obtained from culture after CMV antigen stimulation. This sequence joins TRBV4-1 and TRBJ1-5, with no clear D. CDR3 residues: CASSQVGINQPQHF. The CDR3 bases are TGCGCCAGCAGCCAAGTCGGAATCAATCAGCCCCAGCATTTT.